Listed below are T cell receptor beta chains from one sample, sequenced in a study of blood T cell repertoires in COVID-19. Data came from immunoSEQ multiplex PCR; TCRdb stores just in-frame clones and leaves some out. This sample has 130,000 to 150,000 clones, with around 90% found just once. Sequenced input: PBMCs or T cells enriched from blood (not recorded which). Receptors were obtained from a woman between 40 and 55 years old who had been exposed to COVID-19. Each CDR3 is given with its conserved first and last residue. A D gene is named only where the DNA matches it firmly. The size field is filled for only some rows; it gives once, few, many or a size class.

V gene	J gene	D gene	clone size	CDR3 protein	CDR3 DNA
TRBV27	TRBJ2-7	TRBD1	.	CASSYRGPPYEQYF	TGTGCCAGCTCCTACAGGGGGCCCCCCTACGAGCAGTACTTC
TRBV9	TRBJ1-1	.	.	CASSVSWGSQFMNTEAFF	TGTGCCAGCAGCGTTTCCTGGGGCTCCCAATTTATGAACACTGAAGCTTTCTTT
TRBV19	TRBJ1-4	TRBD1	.	CASSAGTGQHGEKLFF	TGTGCCAGTAGTGCCGGGACAGGACAACACGGTGAAAAACTGTTTTTT
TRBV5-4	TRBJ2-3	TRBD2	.	CASSSGLAGFTDTQYF	TGTGCCAGCAGCTCCGGACTAGCGGGATTCACAGATACGCAGTATTTT
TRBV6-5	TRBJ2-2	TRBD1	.	CASSPGGDTGELFF	TGTGCCAGCAGTCCAGGGGGCGACACCGGGGAGCTGTTTTTT
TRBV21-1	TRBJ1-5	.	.	CASSKGKRLRGGNDQPQHF	TGTGCCAGCAGCAAAGGGAAAAGGCTCCGAGGCGGTAACGATCAGCCCCAGCATTTT
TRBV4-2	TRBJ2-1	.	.	CASSADLLNEQFF	TGTGCCAGCAGCGCGGATTTACTAAATGAGCAGTTCTTC
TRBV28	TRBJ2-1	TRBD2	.	CASSFGLAGVNEQFF	TGTGCCAGCAGTTTCGGGCTAGCGGGGGTTAATGAGCAGTTCTTC
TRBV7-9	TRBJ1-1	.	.	CASSPVLNTEAFF	TGTGCCAGCAGCCCCGTTTTGAACACTGAAGCTTTCTTT
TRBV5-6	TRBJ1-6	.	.	CASSAPGVIPLHF	TGTGCCAGCAGCGCCCCAGGGGTAATACCCCTCCACTTT
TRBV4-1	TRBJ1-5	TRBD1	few	CASSQATGINQPQHF	TGCGCCAGCAGCCAAGCGACAGGGATCAATCAGCCCCAGCATTTT
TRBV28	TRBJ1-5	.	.	CASSFGGANQPQHF	TGTGCCAGCAGTTTCGGCGGGGCCAATCAGCCCCAGCATTTT
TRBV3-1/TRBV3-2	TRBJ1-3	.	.	CASAATVSGNTIYF	TGTGCCAGCGCGGCGACGGTCTCTGGAAACACCATATATTTT
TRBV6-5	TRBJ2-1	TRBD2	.	CASSYGLARNEQFF	TGTGCCAGCAGTTACGGACTAGCCCGGAATGAGCAGTTCTTC
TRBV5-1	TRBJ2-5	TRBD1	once	CASSGNRGSQETQYF	TGCGCCAGCAGCGGAAACAGGGGGTCCCAAGAGACCCAGTACTTC
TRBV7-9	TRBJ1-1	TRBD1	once	CASSSPGGGPNTEAFF	TGTGCCAGCAGCTCGCCAGGGGGCGGCCCGAACACTGAAGCTTTCTTT
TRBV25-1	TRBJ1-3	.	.	CASSEYRGSGNTIYF	TGTGCCAGCAGTGAATACAGGGGCTCTGGAAACACCATATATTTT
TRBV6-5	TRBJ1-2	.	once	CASRETVNYGYTF	TGTGCCAGCAGAGAGACAGTCAACTATGGCTACACCTTC
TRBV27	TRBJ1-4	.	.	CASRNANNEKLFF	TGTGCCAGCAGGAATGCGAATAATGAAAAACTGTTTTTT
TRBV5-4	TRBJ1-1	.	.	CASSLPWGVGTEAFF	TGTGCCAGCAGCTTGCCCTGGGGCGTCGGCACTGAAGCTTTCTTT
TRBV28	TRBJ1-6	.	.	CASSFRGINSPLHF	TGTGCCAGCAGTTTCCGGGGGATTAATTCACCCCTCCACTTT
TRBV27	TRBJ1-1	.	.	CASSFGGRTSEAFF	TGTGCCAGCAGTTTCGGGGGTCGGACCTCTGAAGCTTTCTTT
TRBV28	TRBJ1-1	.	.	CASSLPLRAEAFF	TGTGCCAGCAGTTTACCACTCCGCGCTGAAGCTTTCTTT
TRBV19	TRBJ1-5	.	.	CASRPTYLGGRMSNQPQHF	TGTGCCAGTAGACCCACCTACCTCGGGGGAAGGATGAGCAATCAGCCCCAGCATTTT
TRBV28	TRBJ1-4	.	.	CASSLSLQRVFF	TGTGCCAGCAGTTTATCCCTCCAACGAGTGTTTTTT
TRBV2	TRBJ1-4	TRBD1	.	CASRDNYRGNEKLFF	TGTGCCAGCAGGGACAATTACAGGGGTAATGAAAAACTGTTTTTT
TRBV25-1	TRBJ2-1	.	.	CASSAPTRSSYNEQFF	TGTGCCAGCAGTGCCCCAACTCGGAGCTCCTACAATGAGCAGTTCTTC
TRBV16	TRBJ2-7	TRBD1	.	CASSQSWTGMNYEQYF	TGTGCCAGCAGCCAATCCTGGACAGGGATGAATTACGAGCAGTACTTC
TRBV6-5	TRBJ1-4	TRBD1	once	CASRLGTATNEKLFF	TGTGCCAGCAGACTCGGGACAGCAACTAATGAAAAACTGTTTTTT
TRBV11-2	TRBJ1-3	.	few	CASSDRRRQGNTIYF	TGTGCCAGCAGCGATAGGAGGAGGCAAGGAAACACCATATATTTT
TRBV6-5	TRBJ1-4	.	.	CASNREIAIEKLFF	TGTGCCAGCAACAGGGAGATTGCAATTGAAAAACTGTTTTTT
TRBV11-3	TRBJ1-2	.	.	CASSLVRAGGYTF	TGTGCCAGCAGCTTAGTGAGGGCTGGTGGCTACACCTTC